This T cell receptor beta chain originates from a study of blood T cell repertoires in COVID-19. Study background: PBMCs, B-cell-depleted T cells, or T cells provided the cDNA or gDNA that made up the material.

Germline loops: CDR1 LNHDA, CDR2 SQIVND (reference sequence). J lost 3 bases, V lost 7 bases, and 13 bases had no gene match. CDR3 size: 16 residues. Some clones are missing from TCRdb's copy, which holds only in-frame ones; the method was immunoSEQ multiplex PCR. The repertoire holds over 95,000 clones, with about four fifths as singletons. The TCR comes from a woman aged 55-69 years with acute or convalescent COVID-19. Sequencing input: peripheral blood. V usage is TRBV19 and J usage is TRBJ1-2; 8 nucleotides agree with TRBD1. The CDR3 sequence is CASTPLSAGGYYGYTF. The CDR3 DNA sequence: TGTGCCAGTACCCCGCTATCGGCAGGGGGCTACTATGGCTACACCTTC. The whole variable domain, filled in from reference TRBV19 and TRBJ1-2, reads DGGITQSPKYLFRKEGQNVTLSCEQNLNHDAMYWYRQDPGQGLRLIYYSQIVNDFQKGDIAEGYSVSREKKESFPLTVTSAQKNPTAFYLCASTPLSAGGYYGYTFGSGTRLTVV.